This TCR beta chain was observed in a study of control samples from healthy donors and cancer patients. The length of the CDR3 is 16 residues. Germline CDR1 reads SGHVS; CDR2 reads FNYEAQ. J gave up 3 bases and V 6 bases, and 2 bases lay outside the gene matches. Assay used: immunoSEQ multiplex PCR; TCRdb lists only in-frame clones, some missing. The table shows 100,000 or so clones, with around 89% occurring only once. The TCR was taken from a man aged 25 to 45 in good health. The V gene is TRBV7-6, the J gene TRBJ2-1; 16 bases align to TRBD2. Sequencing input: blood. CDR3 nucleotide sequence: TGTGCCAGCAGGGGACTAGCGGGAGGGAGCTACAATGAGCAGTTCTTC. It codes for CASRGLAGGSYNEQFF.